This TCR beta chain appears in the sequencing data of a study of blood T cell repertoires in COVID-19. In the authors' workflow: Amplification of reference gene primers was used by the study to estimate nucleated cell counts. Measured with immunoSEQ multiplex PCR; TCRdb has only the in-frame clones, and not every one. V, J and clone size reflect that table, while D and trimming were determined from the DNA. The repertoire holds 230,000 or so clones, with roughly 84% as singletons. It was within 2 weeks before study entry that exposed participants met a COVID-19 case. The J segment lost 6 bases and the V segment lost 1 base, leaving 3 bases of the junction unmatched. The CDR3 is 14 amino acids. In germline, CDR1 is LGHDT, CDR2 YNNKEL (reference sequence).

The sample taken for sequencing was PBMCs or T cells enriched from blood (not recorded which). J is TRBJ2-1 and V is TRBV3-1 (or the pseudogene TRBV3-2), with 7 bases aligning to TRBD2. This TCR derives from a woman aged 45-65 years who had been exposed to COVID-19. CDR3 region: CASSQGRGINEQFF. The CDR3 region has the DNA TGTGCCAGCAGCCAAGGGCGGGGGATCAATGAGCAGTTCTTC.